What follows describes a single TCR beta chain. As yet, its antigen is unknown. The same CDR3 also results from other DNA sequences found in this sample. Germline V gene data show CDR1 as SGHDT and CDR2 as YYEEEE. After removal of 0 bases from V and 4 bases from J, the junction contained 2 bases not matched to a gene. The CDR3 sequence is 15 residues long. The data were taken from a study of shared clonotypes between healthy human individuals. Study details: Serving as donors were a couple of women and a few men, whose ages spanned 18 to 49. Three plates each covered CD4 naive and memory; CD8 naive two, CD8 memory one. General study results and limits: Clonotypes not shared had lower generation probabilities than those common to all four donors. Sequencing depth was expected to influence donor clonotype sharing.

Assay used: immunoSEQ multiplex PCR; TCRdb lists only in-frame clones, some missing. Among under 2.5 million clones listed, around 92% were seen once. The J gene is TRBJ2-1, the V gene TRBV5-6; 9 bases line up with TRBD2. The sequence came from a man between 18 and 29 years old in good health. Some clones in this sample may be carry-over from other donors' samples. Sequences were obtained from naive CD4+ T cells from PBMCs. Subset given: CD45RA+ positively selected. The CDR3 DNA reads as TGTGCCAGCAGCTTGGGGCTAGCGGGGTACAATGAGCAGTTCTTC. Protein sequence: CASSLGLAGYNEQFF.